What follows is one T cell receptor beta chain and its context. The data were obtained in a study of long-term antiretroviral therapy in people with HIV. Runs used v3.0 of the immunoSEQ assay and were done at survey level. The data were produced by immunoSEQ multiplex PCR, yet TCRdb's version contains in-frame clones alone and is incomplete. The sample lists 25,000 to 30,000 clones, about four fifths occurring once. Per germline, CDR1 SGHVS and CDR2 FQNEAQ. The CDR3 covers 12 residues. Trimming removed 8 bases at V and 1 base at J, with 7 bases between. The chain is built from TRBV7-8 and TRBJ2-3; D not certain. This specimen was unsorted PBMCs, taken 3 years after starting antiretroviral therapy. The receptor was isolated from a man in his forties or fifties with HIV. This CDR3 is CASGPRTDTQYF. CDR3 DNA: TGTGCCAGCGGTCCCCGCACAGATACGCAGTATTTT.